What follows are 26 T cell receptor beta chains derived from one specimen sequenced in a study of T cell clones after liver transplantation. Profiled with immunoSEQ multiplex PCR; TCRdb holds only in-frame clones, not every one. The sample lists 20,000 to 25,000 clones, about 77% occurring once. This specimen was CD8+ T cells from blood, taken 54 months after liver transplant. Source of these receptors: a human patient who received a liver transplant. Some T cells may be the graft donor's.

The chain joins TRBV19 to TRBJ2-2; possibly TRBD2 for D (7 bases). CDR3 size: 13 residues. Germline lookup yields CDR1 LNHDA and CDR2 SQIVND (reference sequence). Between the trimmed V and J ends, which lost 5 bases and 6 bases, there was a span of 10 bases. The CDR3 coding sequence is TGTGCCAGTAGTCTCGGGGGGCCCGGGGAGCTGTTTTTT. Residues: CASSLGGPGELFF.

By its share, this clone is medium-sized (0.01 to 0.1%). The chain employs TRBV19 and TRBJ1-6; tentatively, D is TRBD1 (6 bases). The CDR3 has 16 residues. Trimming took off 6 bases at V and 9 bases at J, with 21 bases between the two ends. CDR1 is LNHDA, CDR2 SQIVND, per germline (reference sequence). CDR3 residues: CASSLSQLGALSPLHF. In DNA form, the CDR3 reads TGTGCCAGTAGCCTCAGCCAGTTGGGGGCCCTTTCACCCCTCCACTTT.

This clone was counted only a few times. The rearrangement uses TRBV11-3 and TRBJ2-7; D is uncertain. Trimming cost V 1 base and J 3 bases, with 10 bases left between them. Germline lookup yields CDR1 SGHNT and CDR2 YENEEA. This CDR3 is built from 14 residues. The CDR3 sequence is CASSLVAGDYEQYF. The CDR3 DNA reads as TGTGCCAGCAGCTTAGTTGCTGGGGACTACGAGCAGTACTTC.

The chain is built from TRBV9 and TRBJ1-1; tentatively, D is TRBD1 (5 bases). This CDR3 comprises 16 residues. Trimming cost V 0 bases and J 12 bases, with 24 bases left between them. Per the germline V gene, CDR1 is SGDLS and CDR2 is YYNGEE. Here the CDR3 reads CASSVDGGWRESETFF. The CDR3 coding sequence is TGTGCCAGCAGCGTAGATGGGGGGTGGCGGGAATCGGAAACTTTCTTT.

The chain carries TRBV7-2 and TRBJ2-7; 7 bases are shared with TRBD1. The CDR3 contains 15 residues. With V trimmed by 5 bases and J by 3 bases, 10 bases remained unmatched. Germline V gene data show CDR1 as SGHTA and CDR2 as FQGNSA. CDR3 nucleotide sequence: TGTGCCAGCAGCCCAACTGGACAGGCCAACTACGAGCAGTACTTC. Protein: CASSPTGQANYEQYF. Supplemented by reference TRBV7-2 and TRBJ2-7, the full variable domain reads GAGVSQSPSNKVTEKGKDVELRCDPISGHTALYWYRQSLGQGLEFLIYFQGNSAPDKSGLPSDRFSAERTGGSVSTLTIQRTQQEDSAVYLCASSPTGQANYEQYFGPGTRLTVT.

The table lists this clone with a few counts. CDR3 DNA: TGCGCCAGCAGCCACATTGGACTGGCCCACTATGGCTACACCTTC. Translated, it gives CASSHIGLAHYGYTF. J is TRBJ1-2 and V is TRBV4-1; no firm D call. There are 15 residues in the CDR3. Germline CDR1 reads MGHRA; CDR2 reads YSYEKL. The ends were cut back, 3 bases at V and 3 bases at J, with 14 bases in the middle.

This chain links TRBV27 with TRBJ2-7; D gene unclear. The CDR3 spans 17 residues. V was pared by 0 bases and J by 2 bases, with 17 bases between. CDR1 is MNHEY, CDR2 SMNVEV, per germline (reference sequence). The CDR3 DNA reads as TGTGCCAGCAGTTTATCGTTTGCCGCTAGTCTGCCCTACGAGCAGTACTTC. This encodes CASSLSFAASLPYEQYF.

This chain uses TRBV9 with TRBJ2-5, with TRBD2 matching 11 bases. CDR1 is SGDLS, CDR2 YYNGEE, per germline. The CDR3 spans 16 residues. The J segment lost 5 bases and the V segment lost 6 bases, leaving 12 bases of the junction unmatched. CDR3 DNA: TGTGCCAGCACCCCCCGTAGCGGGGGGGCCTCCGAGACCCAGTACTTC. Protein product: CASTPRSGGASETQYF.

This clone was seen only once. The chain has TRBV2 and TRBJ2-3, with D perhaps matching TRBD1 or TRBD2 (6 bases each). V was cut by 7 bases and J by 4 bases, with 12 bases left in between. CDR3 length: 13 amino acids. Germline V gives CDR1 SNHLY, CDR2 FYNNEI. CDR3 nucleotide sequence: TGTGCCAGCACCCGGGGGCTGGCAGATACGCAGTATTTT. Translated: CASTRGLADTQYF.

The V and J genes are TRBV4-1 and TRBJ2-7; D call uncertain. V was cut by 0 bases and J by 2 bases, with 8 bases left in between. Germline lookup yields CDR1 MGHRA and CDR2 YSYEKL. The CDR3 spans 14 residues. The CDR3 reads CASSQELGPYEQYF. In DNA, the CDR3 is TGCGCCAGCAGCCAAGAGCTGGGTCCCTACGAGCAGTACTTC.

CDR3 region: CASSLEGSYEQYF. In DNA, the CDR3 is TGTGCCAGCAGCTTGGAAGGATCCTACGAGCAGTACTTC. The genes are TRBV5-7 and TRBJ2-7; D unclear. TRBV5-7 is an open reading frame whose function is uncertain. CDR3 length: 13 residues. Deletions cut 0 bases from V and 1 base from J, with 5 bases between.

The rearrangement joins TRBV6-5 to TRBJ2-1, with D perhaps being TRBD1 or TRBD2 (5 bases each). CDR3 size: 14 residues. Germline V gene lookup returns CDR1 MNHEY and CDR2 SVGAGI. Trimming left V 0 bases short and J 4 bases short, with 7 bases between. The CDR3 spells CASSYSGVYNEQFF. The DNA for the CDR3 is TGTGCCAGCAGTTACTCGGGGGTTTACAATGAGCAGTTCTTC.

The CDR3 is CASSLWNSNEKLFF. CDR3 nucleotides: TGTGCCAGCAGTTTATGGAACAGTAATGAAAAACTGTTTTTT. This rearrangement joins TRBV27 to TRBJ1-4; the D is unclear. CDR1 is MNHEY, CDR2 SMNVEV, per germline (reference sequence). The length of the CDR3 is 14 residues. Trimming took off 1 base at V and 4 bases at J, with 7 bases between the two ends.

This chain joins TRBV9 and TRBJ1-1; D is uncertain. Germline assignment: CDR1 SGDLS and CDR2 YYNGEE. V was clipped by 0 bases and J by 1 base, with 10 bases between them. The CDR3 sequence is 15 residues long. As DNA, the CDR3 is TGTGCCAGCAGCGTAGGCCTTAGGGAGAACACTGAAGCTTTCTTT. This translates into CASSVGLRENTEAFF.

The CDR3 loop reads CASSSDGDSNQPQHF. The CDR3 nucleotides are TGTGCCAGCAGCTCGGACGGTGATAGCAATCAGCCCCAGCATTTT. The chain employs TRBV7-9 and TRBJ1-5; D unresolved. Trimming left V 4 bases short and J 0 bases short, with 10 bases between. The germline CDR1 and CDR2 sequences are SEHNR and FQNEAQ (reference sequence). CDR3 size: 15 residues.

The chain uses TRBV7-6 and TRBJ2-2, with TRBD2 matching 8 bases. This CDR3 spans 16 amino acids. Germline lookup yields CDR1 SGHVS and CDR2 FNYEAQ. Trimming at V came to 0 bases and at J to 5 bases, leaving 5 bases not matched to a gene. CDR3 DNA: TGTGCCAGCAGCTTAGCAGGACTAGCCAGAACCGGGGAGCTGTTTTTT. Amino acids: CASSLAGLARTGELFF.

The chain is built from TRBV4-2 and TRBJ2-1, with 13 bases identical to TRBD2. The CDR3 is 15 residues long. CDR1 is LGHNA and CDR2 is YNFKEQ in the germline V gene. V was pared by 4 bases and J by 7 bases, with 4 bases of the junction left unmatched. The CDR3 DNA follows: TGTGCCAGCAGCCCTACTAGCGGGGGGGCAAATGAGCAGTTCTTC. Its protein product is CASSPTSGGANEQFF.

This clone appeared a few times. The J gene is TRBJ2-1, the V gene TRBV4-1, with D uncertain. The V end was cut by 1 base, the J end by 8 bases, with 12 bases between. In germline, CDR1 is MGHRA, CDR2 YSYEKL. The CDR3 runs to 14 residues. DNA of the CDR3: TGCGCCAGCAGCCAAGTTTTGTTTTTGGATGAGCAGTTCTTC. This codes for CASSQVLFLDEQFF.

The V call is TRBV11-2, the J call TRBJ2-2; D unclear. The CDR3 is 16 amino acids. V was shortened by 5 bases and J by 3 bases, with 16 bases between the two germline ends. Germline V gene lookup returns CDR1 SGHAT and CDR2 FQNNGV. This CDR3 is CASSQRVWVDTGELFF. The CDR3 nucleotides read TGTGCCAGCAGCCAAAGGGTCTGGGTAGACACCGGGGAGCTGTTTTTT.

The V and J genes are TRBV11-2 and TRBJ2-7; either TRBD1 or TRBD2 may fit D (6 bases each). Germline V CDR1 and CDR2: SGHAT, FQNNGV. The CDR3 loop spans 16 amino acids. V lost 1 base to trimming and J lost 3 bases, with 16 bases between them. The CDR3 sequence: CASSLGGKGGHYEQYF. CDR3 coding DNA: TGTGCCAGCAGCTTAGGGGGTAAGGGGGGACACTACGAGCAGTACTTC.

Judged by abundance, this clone is medium-sized. Other nucleotide sequences from this sample produce the same CDR3. This sequence joins TRBV5-4 and TRBJ2-7, with D possibly called TRBD1 or TRBD2 (5 bases each). The germline V gene has CDR1 SGHNT and CDR2 YYREEE (reference sequence). Between the trimmed V and J ends, which lost 0 bases and 2 bases, there was a span of 6 bases. This CDR3 is built from 13 residues. Written as DNA, the CDR3 is TGTGCCAGCAGCTTGGGGGGGACCTACGAGCAGTACTTC. Its protein is CASSLGGTYEQYF.

The chain recombines TRBV10-3 with TRBJ2-1, with D tentatively TRBD2 (6 bases). The germline CDR1 and CDR2 sequences are ENHRY and SYGVKD. The CDR3 is 16 amino acids. The V end lost 5 bases, the J end lost 9 bases, and 23 bases lay between the germline ends. The CDR3 DNA reads TGTGCCATCAGTAGCCCGGAGACTAGAGGCAGCACTGAGCAGTTCTTC. Translation: CAISSPETRGSTEQFF.

The V and J genes are TRBV30 and TRBJ1-1, with no clear D. V was cut by 5 bases and J by 2 bases, with 12 bases left in between. The CDR3 totals 13 residues. The germline V gene has CDR1 GTSNPN and CDR2 SVGIG (reference sequence). The CDR3 DNA reads as TGTGCCTGGCAAAGCGAGGCCAACACTGAAGCTTTCTTT. Translation gives CAWQSEANTEAFF.

The chain joins TRBV4-2 to TRBJ2-2; TRBD2 is a possible D gene (6 bases). The CDR3 sequence is 15 residues long. V was cut by 0 bases and J by 4 bases, with 9 bases left in between. In germline, CDR1 is LGHNA, CDR2 YNFKEQ. This CDR3 is CASSQDAGLTGELFF. CDR3 DNA: TGTGCCAGCAGCCAAGATGCGGGGCTCACCGGGGAGCTGTTTTTT.

The chain carries TRBV6-6 and TRBJ2-5, with D possibly being TRBD2 (6 bases). Trimming took 2 bases from V and 5 from J, leaving 12 bases between them. Germline loops: CDR1 MNHNY, CDR2 SVGAGI (reference sequence). The CDR3 runs 14 residues. This chain's CDR3 is CASSYAGSGETQYF. CDR3 DNA: TGTGCCAGCAGTTACGCGGGATCGGGGGAGACCCAGTACTTC.

This clone was detected only a few times. Sequence at one end of the junction differs from germline and may be a read error. The V gene is TRBV20-1, the J gene TRBJ1-2; D is perhaps TRBD1 (6 bases). The germline V gene encodes CDR1 DFQATT and CDR2 SNEGSKA (reference sequence). The CDR3 loop spans 11 amino acids. CDR3 loop: CSVRRQASCSF. CDR3 in DNA: TGCAGTGTTAGGAGACAGGCTAGTTGCTCCTTC.